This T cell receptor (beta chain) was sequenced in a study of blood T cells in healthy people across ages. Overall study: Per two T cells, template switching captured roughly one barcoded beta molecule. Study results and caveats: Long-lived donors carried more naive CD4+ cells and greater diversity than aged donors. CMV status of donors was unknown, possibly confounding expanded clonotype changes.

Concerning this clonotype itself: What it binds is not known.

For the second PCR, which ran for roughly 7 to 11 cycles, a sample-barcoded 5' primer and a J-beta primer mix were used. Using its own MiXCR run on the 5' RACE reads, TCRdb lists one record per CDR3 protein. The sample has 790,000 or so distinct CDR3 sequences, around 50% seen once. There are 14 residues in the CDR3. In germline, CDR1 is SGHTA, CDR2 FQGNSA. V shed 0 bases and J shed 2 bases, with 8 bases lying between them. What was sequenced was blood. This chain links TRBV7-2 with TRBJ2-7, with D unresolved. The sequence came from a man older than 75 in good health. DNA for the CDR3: TGTGCCAGCAGCTTAGCGGGCGAGACCTACGAGCAGTACTTC. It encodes CASSLAGETYEQYF.